Presented here are 28 T cell receptor beta chains from one specimen sequenced in a study of CD8+CD57+ T cells in acquired aplastic anemia. It was genomic DNA that served as the template for profiling TCR beta VDJ and CDR3. TCRdb recomputed calls from the reads with MiXCR, one row per CDR3 protein. This table holds roughly 120,000 distinct CDR3 sequences, under 60% found once. The patients chosen for sequencing had shown expansion of CD8+CD57+ cells (detected by flow cytometry). Sequenced sample: sorted CD4+, CD8+, or CD8+CD57+ T cells (not recorded which) from PBMCs. Source of these receptors: a human donor with aplastic anemia.

The rearrangement links TRBV19 to TRBJ1-1; D is uncertain. The CDR3 sequence is 12 residues long. V lost 7 bases to trimming and J lost 0 bases, with 6 bases between them. Germline CDR1 reads LNHDA; CDR2 reads SQIVND (reference sequence). CDR3 DNA: TGTGCCAGTACATCCCTGAACACTGAAGCTTTCTTT. It is translated as CASTSLNTEAFF.

This clonotype was observed many times. The V and J genes are TRBV6-6 and TRBJ2-7; D might be TRBD2 (5 bases). Trimming shortened V by 0 bases and J by 0 bases, and 9 bases separated the two germline ends. Germline V lookup: CDR1 MNHNY, CDR2 SVGAGI (reference sequence). CDR3 length: 15 residues. CDR3 residues: CASSYSPGDSYEQYF. The CDR3 DNA follows: TGTGCCAGCAGTTACTCCCCCGGGGACTCCTACGAGCAGTACTTC.

The sample holds a few counts of this clonotype. V gene TRBV25-1 combines with J gene TRBJ1-5; D is undetermined. This CDR3 has 13 residues. V lost 6 bases to trimming and J lost 2 bases, with 8 bases between them. Per germline, CDR1 MGHDK and CDR2 SYGVNS. DNA for the CDR3: TGTGCCAGCAGCTCTTATGGCAATCAGCCCCAGCATTTT. Translating it yields CASSSYGNQPQHF.

Points on this clonotype: A much larger clonotype is one base distant, so this may be a read error. This sequence joins TRBV12-3 or TRBV12-4 and TRBJ1-1; D is ambiguous. CDR3 length equals 13 residues. Trimming shortened V by 5 bases and J by 4 bases, and 11 bases separated the two germline ends. For the CDR3, the DNA is TGTGCCAGCAGTCCACAGTTGTGCACTGAAGCTTTCTTT. Translating it yields CASSPQLCTEAFF.

This chain connects TRBV6-1 to TRBJ2-4; D is possibly TRBD2 (5 bases). Germline V CDR1 and CDR2: MNHNS, SASEGT. This CDR3 is 15 amino acids long. V shed 4 bases and J shed 0 bases, with 10 bases lying between them. The CDR3 protein is CASSAAVLAKNIQYF. In DNA, the CDR3 is TGTGCCAGCAGTGCAGCGGTCCTAGCCAAAAACATTCAGTACTTC.

The rearrangement uses TRBV20-1 and TRBJ2-3; no clear D gene. The CDR3 spans 14 residues. Germline values: CDR1 DFQATT, CDR2 SNEGSKA (reference sequence). Trimming took 3 bases from V and 2 from J, leaving 12 bases between them. The CDR3 here is CSARLRGYTDTQYF. DNA for the CDR3: TGCAGTGCTAGGTTACGCGGATACACAGATACGCAGTATTTT.

V is TRBV9 and J is TRBJ1-1; D not resolved. In germline, CDR1 is SGDLS, CDR2 YYNGEE. This CDR3 is 14 amino acids long. V was clipped by 0 bases and J by 8 bases, with 14 bases between them. CDR3 amino acids: CASSVDSWAPEAFF. CDR3 nucleotides: TGTGCCAGCAGCGTAGACTCGTGGGCACCAGAAGCTTTCTTT.

This clonotype was recorded at least ten times. The V and J genes are TRBV12-3 or TRBV12-4 and TRBJ1-5; a weak D match, TRBD1 (6 bases). CDR3 size: 14 residues. V shed 5 bases and J shed 6 bases, with 14 bases lying between them. The CDR3 region has the DNA TGTGCCAGCAGTCTAGGGGGGGTGATTCAGCCCCAGCATTTT. Its translation is CASSLGGVIQPQHF.

This clonotype came up many times. This chain connects TRBV14 to TRBJ2-2, with D maybe TRBD1 (5 bases). This CDR3 contains 14 residues. Trimming pared 4 bases from V and 5 bases from J, leaving 11 bases between. CDR1 and CDR2 from the germline V gene are SGHDN and FVKESK. In DNA form, the CDR3 reads TGTGCCAGCAGCCCCAGGGTCGGGACCGGGGAGCTGTTTTTT. Translation: CASSPRVGTGELFF.

The rearrangement uses TRBV20-1 and TRBJ2-7; 7 nucleotides align to TRBD2. Trimming cost V 3 bases and J 9 bases; bases outside gene matches: 11. The CDR3 runs 13 residues. From germline, CDR1 is DFQATT and CDR2 SNEGSKA (reference sequence). CDR3 sequence: CSASISSGVGQYF. The CDR3 DNA sequence: TGCAGTGCTAGCATTTCAAGCGGGGTAGGGCAGTACTTC.

This sequence joins TRBV7-9 and TRBJ2-7; maybe TRBD2 (5 bases). Germline V lookup: CDR1 SEHNR, CDR2 FQNEAQ (reference sequence). Trimming removed 3 bases at V and 7 bases at J, with 13 bases between. The CDR3 has 13 residues. In nucleotides, the CDR3 is TGTGCCAGCAGCTTTCCCGGGGTGGGAGAGCAGTACTTC. It encodes CASSFPGVGEQYF.

J is TRBJ1-2 and V is TRBV7-2, with TRBD1 as a possible D gene (6 bases). V shed 6 bases and J shed 4 bases, with 15 bases lying between them. This CDR3 spans 14 amino acids. The V gene's germline CDR1 is SGHTA and CDR2 FQGNSA. In nucleotides, the CDR3 is TGTGCCAGCAGTCCGGGGGGGGCTGGCTATGGCTACACCTTC. It translates to CASSPGGAGYGYTF.

This clonotype has a count of ten or more. This sequence joins TRBV4-1 and TRBJ1-1; D not resolved. The germline CDR1 and CDR2 sequences are MGHRA and YSYEKL. V shed 1 base and J shed 8 bases, with 8 bases lying between them. This CDR3 region has 12 residues. CDR3 sequence reads: CASSQGAQEAFF. The CDR3 nucleotides read TGCGCCAGCAGCCAAGGGGCTCAGGAAGCTTTCTTT.

To note about this clonotype: At one end, the junction sequence differs from germline, possibly due to a read error. V gene TRBV20-1 combines with J gene TRBJ1-2; possibly TRBD1 for D (5 bases). The CDR3 totals 14 residues. Germline V gene data show CDR1 as DFQATT and CDR2 as SNEGSKA (reference sequence). The CDR3 nucleotides are TGCAGTGCTAGATATGTAGACAGACTCTATGACTACACCTTC. Encoded protein: CSARYVDRLYDYTF.

This clonotype occurred a few times. The chain is built from TRBV20-1 and TRBJ2-7; D remains unclear. The V gene's germline CDR1 is DFQATT and CDR2 SNEGSKA (reference sequence). CDR3 length: 14 residues. Between the trimmed V and J ends, which lost 0 bases and 1 base, there was a span of 10 bases. CDR3 sequence (DNA): TGCAGTGCTAGAGATCTAACAGAGTCCTACGAGCAGTACTTC. Translation: CSARDLTESYEQYF.

V gene TRBV7-6 combines with J gene TRBJ2-5, with 9 bases matching TRBD1. The CDR3 loop spans 14 amino acids. The V gene end was trimmed by 5 bases and the J gene end by 5 bases; junction bases not matched to a gene: 6. Looked up from germline, CDR1 is SGHVS and CDR2 is FNYEAQ. The DNA of the CDR3 is TGTGCCAGCAGCGGCTACACAGGGGGCGAGACCCAGTACTTC. Translated, it gives CASSGYTGGETQYF. The full variable domain, with the rest looked up from reference TRBV7-6 and TRBJ2-5, is GAGVSQSPRYKVTKRGQDVALRCDPISGHVSLYWYRQALGQGPEFLTYFNYEAQQDKSGLPNDRFSAERPEGSISTLTIQRTEQRDSAMYRCASSGYTGGETQYFGPGTRLLVL.

CDR3 loop: CASSLAAGEVQTQYF. The CDR3 DNA is TGTGCCAGCAGTTTAGCTGCGGGGGAGGTTCAGACCCAGTACTTC. V is TRBV12-3 or TRBV12-4 and J is TRBJ2-5; 7 positions agree with TRBD2. Unmatched junction bases numbered 7, after V lost 0 bases and J lost 6 bases. The CDR3 spans 15 residues.

This clonotype came up many times. The chain recombines TRBV7-9 with TRBJ2-7; either TRBD1 or TRBD2 may fit D (5 bases each). Between the trimmed V and J ends, which lost 5 bases and 0 bases, there was a span of 14 bases. CDR1 SEHNR and CDR2 FQNEAQ come from the germline V gene (reference sequence). This CDR3 has 15 amino acids. The CDR3 nucleotides are TGTGCCAGCAGCCCCCAAGAGGGGAACTCCTACGAGCAGTACTTC. Its translation is CASSPQEGNSYEQYF. The full variable domain, in which reference TRBV7-9 and TRBJ2-7 provide the parts outside the CDR3, is DTGVSQNPRHKITKRGQNVTFRCDPISEHNRLYWYRQTLGQGPEFLTYFQNEAQLEKSRLLSDRFSAERPKGSFSTLEIQRTEQGDSAMYLCASSPQEGNSYEQYFGPGTRLTVT.

The V gene is TRBV4-1, the J gene TRBJ1-5; D unresolved. Per the germline V gene, CDR1 is MGHRA and CDR2 is YSYEKL. The V gene lost 0 bases and the J gene lost 4 bases, with 1 base spanning the gap. This CDR3 spans 12 amino acids. The CDR3 here is CASSQDNQPQHF. CDR3 nucleotide sequence: TGCGCCAGCAGCCAAGATAATCAGCCCCAGCATTTT.

J is TRBJ2-1 and V is TRBV19; 7 bases align to TRBD2. Germline values: CDR1 LNHDA, CDR2 SQIVND (reference sequence). J lost 8 bases, V lost 3 bases, and 7 bases had no gene match. The CDR3 runs 14 residues. CDR3 DNA sequence: TGTGCCAGTAGTATTTCGGCTAGCGGTGATGAGCAGTTCTTC. Its protein product is CASSISASGDEQFF.

The chain joins TRBV10-2 to TRBJ2-1; the D gene is possibly TRBD2 (6 bases). The CDR3 is 16 residues long. CDR1 and CDR2 from the germline V gene are WSHSY and SAAADI. V was shortened by 2 bases and J by 3 bases, with 14 bases between the two germline ends. The CDR3 sequence: CASSEVEAGSYNEQFF. The CDR3 DNA reads as TGCGCCAGCAGTGAGGTTGAGGCGGGAAGCTACAATGAGCAGTTCTTC.

CDR3 amino acids: CASSLGTSGGGEQYF. CDR3 DNA: TGTGCCAGCAGCTTAGGGACTAGCGGGGGGGGAGAGCAGTACTTC. The chain uses TRBV19 and TRBJ2-7; the match to TRBD2 covers 16 bases. Germline CDR1 and CDR2: LNHDA and SQIVND (reference sequence). With V trimmed by 9 bases and J by 7 bases, 9 bases remained unmatched. CDR3 length: 15 residues.

This rearrangement joins TRBV10-2 to TRBJ2-3, with 11 positions matching TRBD2. With 5 bases clipped from V and 2 bases from J, the junction kept 6 bases outside the gene matches. Germline CDR1 is WSHSY and CDR2 is SAAADI. The CDR3 extends over 16 amino acids. The CDR3: CASSPLAGGTTDTQYF. The CDR3 DNA is TGCGCCAGCAGTCCCCTAGCGGGAGGAACCACAGATACGCAGTATTTT.

The chain couples TRBV27 to TRBJ1-1; a possible D gene is TRBD1 (5 bases). The CDR3 length is 13 residues. The ends were cut back, 2 bases at V and 3 bases at J, with 7 bases in the middle. Germline CDR1 MNHEY, CDR2 SMNVEV (reference sequence). The CDR3 nucleotides are TGTGCCAGCAGTTTAACAGGCCACACTGAAGCTTTCTTT. It encodes CASSLTGHTEAFF.

This clonotype has more than one count but fewer than ten. The chain carries TRBV29-1 and TRBJ1-1; 7 bases map to TRBD1. The CDR3 is made up of 13 amino acids. After removal of 6 bases from V and 4 bases from J, the junction contained 8 bases not matched to a gene. Germline lookup yields CDR1 SQVTM and CDR2 ANQGSEA. The CDR3 region has the DNA TGCAGCGTGGCAGGGGGGATGAGCACTGAAGCTTTCTTT. The encoded protein is CSVAGGMSTEAFF.

This clonotype was seen a single time. The conserved phenylalanine or tryptophan normally closing the CDR3 is absent here, so this likely arose from a read error. It is unclear where the CDR3 begins or ends on the DNA, so no DNA is shown, and the CDR3 is as TCRdb lists it. The chain joins TRBV29-1 to TRBJ2-7; TRBD1, the table's D call, was not compared with the DNA. Germline loops: CDR1 SQVTM, CDR2 ANQGSEA. The CDR3 is 10 amino acids long, termini counted. CDR3 sequence: CSVEQGAMCL.

As for this clonotype: A much larger clone differs from this one at a single base, so this may be a read error. The chain has TRBV19 and TRBJ1-2, with D possibly matching TRBD1 (5 bases). From germline, CDR1 is LNHDA and CDR2 SQIVND (reference sequence). V was pared by 4 bases and J by 0 bases, with 21 bases between. The CDR3 is 18 amino acids. CDR3 coding DNA: TGTGCCAGTAGTACCGCGCATATCCAGGGCCCTTCTAACTATGGCTACACCTTC. Its translation: CASSTAHIQGPSNYGYTF.

The chain employs TRBV28 and TRBJ1-5; tentatively, D is TRBD1 (6 bases). V gave up 6 bases and J gave up 7 bases, with 16 bases separating them. Germline assignment: CDR1 MDHEN and CDR2 SYDVKM. The CDR3 is 14 residues long. CDR3 bases: TGTGCCAGCAGGTCCACAGGGATCCAACAGCCCCAGCATTTT. As protein: CASRSTGIQQPQHF.